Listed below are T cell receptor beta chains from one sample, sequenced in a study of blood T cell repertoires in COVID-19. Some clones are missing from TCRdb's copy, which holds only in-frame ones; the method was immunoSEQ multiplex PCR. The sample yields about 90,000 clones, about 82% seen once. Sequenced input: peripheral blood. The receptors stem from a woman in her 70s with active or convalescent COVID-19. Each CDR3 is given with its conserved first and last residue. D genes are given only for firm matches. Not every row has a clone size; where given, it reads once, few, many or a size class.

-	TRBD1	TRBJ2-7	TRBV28	CATAGDSSYEQYF	TGTGCCACCGCCGGGGACAGCTCCTACGAGCAGTACTTC
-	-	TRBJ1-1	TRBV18	CASSEGSTEAFF	TGTGCCAGCTCAGAGGGTAGCACTGAAGCTTTCTTT
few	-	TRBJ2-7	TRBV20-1	CSASNPGSETYEQYF	TGCAGTGCTAGTAATCCGGGGTCGGAAACCTACGAGCAGTACTTC
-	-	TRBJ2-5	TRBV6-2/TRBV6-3	CASSYFAETQYF	TGTGCCAGCAGTTACTTCGCGGAGACCCAGTACTTC
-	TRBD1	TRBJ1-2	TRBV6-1	CASSEFDRGYGYTF	TGTGCCAGCAGTGAATTTGACAGGGGATACGGCTACACCTTC
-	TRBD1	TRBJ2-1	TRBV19	CASGGTGASYNEQFF	TGTGCCAGCGGTGGGACAGGGGCCTCCTACAATGAGCAGTTCTTC
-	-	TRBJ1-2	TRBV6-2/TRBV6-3	CASSYVGGLGGYTF	TGTGCCAGCAGTTACGTAGGAGGGCTTGGCGGCTACACCTTC
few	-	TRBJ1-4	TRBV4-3	CASSQDVGQDEKLFF	TGCGCCAGCAGCCAAGATGTGGGGCAGGATGAAAAACTGTTTTTT
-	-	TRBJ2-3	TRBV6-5	CASSYEGGRTDTQYF	TGTGCCAGCAGTTACGAGGGCGGTAGAACAGATACGCAGTATTTT
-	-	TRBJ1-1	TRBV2	CATRPMNTEAFF	TGTGCCACCAGACCTATGAACACTGAAGCTTTCTTT
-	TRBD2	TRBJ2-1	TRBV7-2	CASSLGGGNYNEQFF	TGTGCCAGCAGCTTAGGGGGGGGTAACTACAATGAGCAGTTCTTC
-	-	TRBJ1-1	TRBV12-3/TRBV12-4	CASSRKRTEAFF	TGTGCCAGCAGTCGCAAGCGGACTGAAGCTTTCTTT
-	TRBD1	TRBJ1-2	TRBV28	CASSSGTENYGYTF	TGTGCCAGCAGTTCCGGGACAGAGAACTATGGCTACACCTTC
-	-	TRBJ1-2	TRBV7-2	CASSQWGGFGYTF	TGTGCCAGCAGCCAGTGGGGGGGTTTTGGCTACACCTTC
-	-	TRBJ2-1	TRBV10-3	CAISESSGVEQFF	TGTGCCATCAGTGAGTCTTCGGGGGTTGAGCAGTTCTTC
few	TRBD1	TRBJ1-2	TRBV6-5	CASSMDRVADGYTF	TGTGCCAGCAGTATGGACAGGGTAGCAGATGGCTACACCTTC
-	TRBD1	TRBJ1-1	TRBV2	CASSGDRGGTEAFF	TGTGCCAGCAGTGGGGACAGGGGGGGAACTGAAGCTTTCTTT
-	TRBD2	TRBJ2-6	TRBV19	CASMGTNSGANVLTF	TGTGCCAGTATGGGGACTAACTCTGGGGCCAACGTCCTGACTTTC
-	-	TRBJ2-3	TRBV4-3	CASSQDLADTQYF	TGCGCCAGCAGCCAAGATCTTGCAGATACGCAGTATTTT
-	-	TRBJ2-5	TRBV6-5	CASTEGAFGETQYF	TGTGCCAGCACGGAGGGGGCGTTTGGAGAGACCCAGTACTTC
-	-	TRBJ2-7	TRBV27	CASSLNSGVVGHEQYF	TGTGCCAGCAGTCTAAACTCGGGAGTGGTGGGCCACGAGCAGTACTTC
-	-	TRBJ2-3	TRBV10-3	CAISESRGSEGTDTQYF	TGTGCCATCAGTGAGTCCCGTGGCAGTGAGGGCACAGATACGCAGTATTTT
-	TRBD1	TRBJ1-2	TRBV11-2	CASSLGGTGQGYGYTF	TGTGCCAGCAGCTTAGGGGGGACAGGCCAGGGCTATGGCTACACCTTC
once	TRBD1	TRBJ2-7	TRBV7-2	CASSRTGTAPGEQYF	TGTGCCAGCAGCCGGACAGGGACCGCCCCCGGGGAGCAGTACTTC
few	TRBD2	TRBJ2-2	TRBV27	CASSSLAGGDTGELFF	TGTGCCAGCAGTTCGCTAGCGGGGGGAGACACCGGGGAGCTGTTTTTT
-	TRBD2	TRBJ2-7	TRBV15	CATSSQRGPYEQYF	TGTGCCACCAGCAGCCAGCGGGGTCCCTACGAGCAGTACTTC
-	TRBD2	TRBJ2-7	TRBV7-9	CASSGPGLAMNEQYF	TGTGCCAGCAGCGGGCCGGGACTAGCTATGAACGAGCAGTACTTC
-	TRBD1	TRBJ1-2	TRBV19	CASSIGIRGTGSYGYTF	TGTGCCAGTAGTATCGGGATCCGCGGGACAGGTTCCTATGGCTACACCTTC
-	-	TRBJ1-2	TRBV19	CASSTTWTGSVGDTF	TGTGCCAGTAGCACCACTTGGACGGGAAGCGTCGGTGACACCTTC
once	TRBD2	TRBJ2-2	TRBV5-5	CASSLALADTGELFF	TGTGCCAGCAGCTTGGCACTAGCGGACACCGGGGAGCTGTTTTTT
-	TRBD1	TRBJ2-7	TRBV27	CASRRNRDSSYEQYF	TGTGCCAGCAGGAGAAACCGGGACAGCTCCTACGAGCAGTACTTC
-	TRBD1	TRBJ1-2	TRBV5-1	CASSEDRVNYGYTF	TGCGCCAGCTCCGAGGACAGGGTCAACTATGGCTACACCTTC
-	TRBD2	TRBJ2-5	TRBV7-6	CASSTGLAGGQETQYF	TGTGCCAGCAGCACGGGACTAGCGGGGGGGCAAGAGACCCAGTACTTC
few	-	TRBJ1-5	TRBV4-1	CASSHGIGEFQPQHF	TGCGCCAGCAGCCACGGAATCGGGGAATTTCAGCCCCAGCATTTT
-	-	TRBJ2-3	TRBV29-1	CSVEPFQADTQYF	TGCAGCGTTGAACCGTTCCAGGCAGATACGCAGTATTTT